The rows below give T cell receptor beta chains drawn from one sample of a study of T cells in Graves' hyperthyroidism and ophthalmopathy. TCRdb analysed the multiplex PCR reads with MiXCR anew, one entry per CDR3 protein. The sample lists hundreds of thousands of distinct CDR3 sequences, 13% to 15% occurring once. Specimen: blood. The receptors stem from a woman between 50 and 59 years old with Graves' ophthalmopathy. The CDR3 runs from the conserved cysteine through the conserved F or W. A D gene is named only where the DNA matches it firmly. Size is stated for part of the rows, as once, few or many counts, or as a class when the clone is expanded.

TRBV27	many	TRBJ1-1	NA	CASSTSNTEAFF	TGTGCCAGCAGTACAAGCAACACTGAAGCTTTCTTT
TRBV29-1	many	TRBJ2-3	NA	CSVESRGGRTDTQYF	TGCAGCGTTGAATCTCGCGGCGGGCGCACAGATACGCAGTATTTT
TRBV19	NA	TRBJ2-7	NA	CASSPDGAWPTFSYEQYF	TGTGCCAGTAGCCCGGATGGAGCGTGGCCCACTTTCTCCTACGAGCAGTACTTC
TRBV6-1	few	TRBJ2-1	TRBD2	CAISRLAGRHNEQFF	TGTGCCATCTCAAGATTAGCGGGACGACACAATGAGCAGTTCTTC
TRBV5-4	NA	TRBJ1-1	NA	CASSLPKGLGGAFF	TGTGCCAGCAGCCTCCCGAAGGGGTTAGGGGGAGCTTTCTTT
TRBV3-1	NA	TRBJ2-7	TRBD2	CASSPGLAPSYEQYF	TGTGCCAGCAGCCCAGGACTAGCGCCCTCCTACGAGCAGTACTTC
TRBV20-1	NA	TRBJ1-1	NA	CSAREEGRGNTEAFF	TGCAGTGCTAGAGAGGAGGGCAGGGGGAACACTGAAGCTTTCTTT
TRBV30	NA	TRBJ1-3	NA	CAWSRQGSSGNTIYF	TGTGCCTGGAGCCGGCAGGGTAGCTCTGGAAACACCATATATTTT
TRBV27	many	TRBJ1-6	TRBD1	CASSLTRQQGANNSPLHF	TGTGCCAGCAGTTTAACCCGCCAACAGGGGGCGAATAATTCACCCCTCCACTTT
TRBV7-9	few	TRBJ1-2	NA	CASSLEGLGGYTF	TGTGCCAGCAGCTTAGAAGGGTTGGGAGGCTACACCTTC
TRBV18	many	TRBJ1-2	TRBD1	CASSTGQTFYGYTF	TGTGCCAGCTCAACGGGACAGACTTTCTATGGCTACACCTTC
TRBV20-1	many	TRBJ2-7	TRBD2	CRAPGTGGLEQYF	TGCAGAGCGCCGGGGACGGGAGGCCTCGAGCAGTACTTC
TRBV20-1	NA	TRBJ2-3	TRBD2	CSAGDRTSGSTDTQYF	TGCAGTGCTGGAGACCGGACTAGCGGGAGCACAGATACGCAGTATTTT
TRBV7-3	many	TRBJ2-2	NA	CASSDRPGELFF	TGTGCCAGCAGCGACAGACCCGGGGAGCTGTTTTTT
TRBV7-9	many	TRBJ1-1	NA	CASSSGQTTNTEAFF	TGTGCCAGCAGCTCCGGACAGACTACGAACACTGAAGCTTTCTTT
TRBV7-2	many	TRBJ2-7	TRBD2	CASSEGLALMYEQYF	TGTGCCAGCAGCGAAGGACTAGCCTTAATGTACGAGCAGTACTTC
TRBV20-1	many	TRBJ2-1	TRBD2	CSARLAGFYNEQFF	TGCAGTGCTCGACTAGCGGGATTCTACAATGAGCAGTTCTTC
TRBV3-1	many	TRBJ2-3	TRBD2	CASSQRLGRGADTQYF	TGTGCCAGCAGCCAACGTCTCGGGAGGGGTGCAGATACGCAGTATTTT
TRBV5-1	once	TRBJ1-5	NA	CASSSWSGQPQHF	TGCGCCAGCAGCTCCTGGTCTGGTCAGCCCCAGCATTTT
TRBV4-2	few	TRBJ2-4	NA	CASSHTTTLAKNIQYF	TGTGCCAGCAGCCACACGACAACACTAGCCAAAAACATTCAGTACTTC
TRBV7-3	NA	TRBJ2-2	TRBD1	CASSLTSSTGIHGELFF	TGTGCCAGCAGCTTAACATCCTCGACAGGGATCCACGGGGAGCTGTTTTTT
TRBV6-2/TRBV6-3	many	TRBJ1-1	NA	CASSYLGRMNTEAFF	TGTGCCAGTTCCTACCTCGGACGTATGAACACTGAAGCTTTCTTT
TRBV7-2	many	TRBJ2-1	TRBD2	CASSSERELKRNEQFF	TGTGCCAGCAGCAGCGAGCGGGAGTTGAAAAGGAATGAGCAGTTCTTC
TRBV20-1	many	TRBJ2-3	TRBD2	CSAALAGADTQYF	TGCAGTGCCGCCCTAGCGGGAGCAGATACGCAGTATTTT
TRBV27	few	TRBJ1-6	NA	CASRLVGGKDSSPLHF	TGTGCCAGCAGGCTTGTCGGGGGGAAAGACTCTTCACCCCTCCACTTT
TRBV24-1	NA	TRBJ1-4	TRBD1	CATSASDRGHEKLFF	TGTGCCACCAGTGCCTCGGACAGGGGGCATGAAAAACTGTTTTTT
TRBV20-1	many	TRBJ1-5	TRBD1	CSAISGGGNQPQHF	TGCAGTGCCATATCAGGGGGGGGCAATCAGCCCCAGCATTTT
TRBV29-1	NA	TRBJ2-1	TRBD2	CSVGSLAGGPGEQFF	TGCAGCGTCGGGTCTCTAGCGGGAGGGCCGGGGGAGCAGTTCTTC
TRBV6-1	many	TRBJ1-3	NA	CASSTNAAGNTIYF	TGTGCCAGCAGTACAAATGCAGCGGGAAACACCATATATTTT
TRBV24-1	few	TRBJ2-1	TRBD2	CATSIPWGTSGINEQFF	TGTGCCACCAGTATCCCCTGGGGGACTAGCGGGATAAATGAGCAGTTCTTC